What follows is one T cell receptor (beta chain) and its context. This CDR3 comprises 18 residues. The germline V gene has CDR1 SGHTA and CDR2 FQGNSA. V was cut by 3 bases and J by 2 bases, with 22 bases left in between. The data belong to a study of glioma-infiltrating T cells. Study as a whole: About 920,000 peripheral T cells were targeted at 4.5- to 10-fold coverage.

Amplification of TCR alpha and beta CDR3 regions from RNA used iRepertoire nested multiplex PCR. Via MiXCR, TCRdb re-called the multiplex PCR reads, giving one row per CDR3 protein. Seen here are more than 300,000 distinct CDR3 sequences, approximately 42% observed once, and the top ten hold 12%. The chain is built from TRBV7-2 and TRBJ1-2; no firm D call. The TCR sequence derives from a human donor with low-grade glioma or glioblastoma, undergoing nonglioma brain surgery, or in good health (not recorded which). The source material was glioma tissue, nonneoplastic brain tissue, or PBMCs (not recorded which). The CDR3 DNA follows: TGTGCCAGCAGCTTCCTATATTTGGTGGTCACGGAAAACTATGGCTACACCTTC. Translated, it gives CASSFLYLVVTENYGYTF.